A selection of T cell receptor beta chains follows, all from one sample in a study of CD8+CD57+ T cells in acquired aplastic anemia. TCRdb processed the reads anew with MiXCR; each CDR3 protein has one entry. The sample lists hundreds of thousands of distinct CDR3 sequences, about two thirds seen once, with 3% to 4.5% in the top ten. The sample consisted of sorted CD4+, CD8+, or CD8+CD57+ T cells (not recorded which) from PBMCs. All receptors derive from a human donor in good health, serving as a control. CDR3s leave out the opening cysteine and the closing phenylalanine or tryptophan. D genes are given only for firm matches.

d_call,j_call,v_call,cdr3_aa
TRBD1,TRBJ2-1,TRBV29-1,SVAPTGSRF
NA,TRBJ2-2,TRBV19,ASSAGISTGELF
NA,TRBJ2-7,TRBV7-9,ASSLTQDSGRQYEQY
NA,TRBJ2-3,TRBV14,ASSGGAGGNQPH
NA,TRBJ1-5,TRBV6-5,ASTPSYSNQPQH
TRBD2,TRBJ2-7,TRBV7-9,ASNYGGYEQY
TRBD1,TRBJ1-4,TRBV19,ASSGPGQEEEDEKLF
NA,TRBJ2-7,TRBV5-1,ASSLGPPNYEQY
NA,TRBJ2-7,TRBV29-1,SARTDTYEQY
NA,TRBJ1-1,TRBV6-2/TRBV6-3,ASTFLRVGNTEAF
TRBD2,TRBJ2-3,TRBV6-5,ASRSGLAGRTDTQY
NA,TRBJ1-6,TRBV6-1,ASSHGANSTLR
NA,TRBJ1-4,TRBV7-9,ASSQKSGDKHGN
NA,TRBJ2-7,TRBV15,ATSQAGSSPYEQY
TRBD2,TRBJ2-1,TRBV5-4,ASSPGLEGNEQF
NA,TRBJ2-7,TRBV7-9,ASSLTSYEQY